The rows below give T cell receptor beta chains drawn from one sample of a study of neurological immune-mediated disorders. TCRdb recomputed calls from the 5' RACE reads with MiXCR, one row per CDR3 protein. The table records 65,000 to 80,000 distinct CDR3 sequences, roughly 17% of them present only once. Sequenced sample: PBMCs. The receptors originated from a woman aged 40-49 years in good health. CDR3s include the opening cysteine and the closing phenylalanine or tryptophan. The D gene is left open where the match is weak. Each size is once, few or many counts, or a class when the clone is expanded.

d_gene,abundance,v_gene,j_gene,CDR3aa,CDR3nt
TRBD1,many,TRBV5-6,TRBJ2-3,CASSLEAGGHTDTQYF,TGTGCCAGCAGCTTGGAGGCAGGGGGTCACACAGATACGCAGTATTTT
TRBD2,many,TRBV20-1,TRBJ2-5,CSLSTSGDNQETQYF,TGCAGTCTATCCACTAGCGGAGATAACCAAGAGACCCAGTACTTC
-,many,TRBV4-2,TRBJ1-5,CASSQDFSGGLYQPQHF,TGTGCCAGCAGCCAAGATTTCTCCGGGGGGCTGTATCAGCCCCAGCATTTT
-,many,TRBV2,TRBJ2-5,CASSPGVQETQYF,TGTGCCAGCAGCCCCGGGGTGCAAGAGACCCAGTACTTC
TRBD1,few,TRBV29-1,TRBJ1-2,CSVFGSRRQGALSGGYTF,TGCAGCGTTTTTGGCTCCCGAAGACAGGGGGCGTTATCTGGTGGCTACACCTTC
TRBD2,many,TRBV6-6,TRBJ2-2,CASTERGNTGELFF,TGTGCCAGCACTGAGCGGGGAAACACCGGGGAGCTGTTTTTT
-,once,TRBV13,TRBJ1-2,CASSLGGAHYGYTF,TGTGCCAGCAGCTTAGGAGGGGCTCACTATGGCTACACCTTC
-,few,TRBV18,TRBJ1-6,CASSPSDGGNSPLHF,TGTGCCAGCTCACCCTCGGACGGTGGGAATTCACCCCTCCACTTT
TRBD1,many,TRBV5-1,TRBJ1-4,CASRVGQGLREKLFF,TGCGCCAGCAGGGTTGGACAGGGACTAAGGGAAAAACTGTTTTTT
TRBD2,many,TRBV11-3,TRBJ2-1,CASSDRLAGERNEQFF,TGTGCCAGCAGCGACAGACTAGCGGGGGAGAGGAATGAGCAGTTCTTC
-,many,TRBV5-1,TRBJ2-3,CASSFGASETTDTQYF,TGCGCCAGCAGCTTTGGTGCTAGCGAGACCACAGATACGCAGTATTTT
-,few,TRBV28,TRBJ2-2,CASSSPLISHTNTGELFF,TGTGCCAGCAGTTCCCCCCTTATCTCGCATACAAACACCGGGGAGCTGTTTTTT
TRBD2,many,TRBV7-2,TRBJ2-1,CASSSGQTSGGAEEQFF,TGTGCCAGCAGCTCCGGGCAGACTAGCGGGGGGGCGGAAGAGCAGTTCTTC
-,once,TRBV5-1,TRBJ2-5,CASSSKRVEYQETQYF,TGCGCCAGCAGCTCGAAGCGGGTGGAGTACCAAGAGACCCAGTACTTC
-,many,TRBV5-6,TRBJ1-1,CASSLTGAAEAFF,TGTGCCAGCAGCCTCACCGGGGCGGCTGAAGCTTTCTTT